This TCR beta chain was obtained from a study of blood T cell repertoires in COVID-19. Study-wide background: Both acute and convalescent COVID-19 samples were obtained from the United States, Italy and Spain.

In its sample, this clone was seen a few times. The CDR3 is 12 residues long. V dropped 6 bases and J dropped 4 bases, with 9 bases sitting between them. Germline V gene sequence: CDR1 MNHEY, CDR2 SVGEGT. Generated by immunoSEQ multiplex PCR, the TCRdb table keeps only in-frame clones and is missing some. The repertoire holds some 380,000 clones, with approximately 88% as singletons. The sequence derives from a woman aged 40 to 50 with acute COVID-19. The chain has TRBV6-2 or TRBV6-3 and TRBJ1-2; D perhaps matches TRBD1 (5 bases). Sequenced input: PBMCs or T cells enriched from blood (not recorded which). CDR3 in amino acids: CASSVDSYGYTF. CDR3 DNA: TGTGCCAGCAGCGTCGACAGCTATGGCTACACCTTC.